Listed below are T cell receptor beta chains from one sample, sequenced in a study of T cell responses to AZD1222 COVID-19 vaccine. The data were produced by immunoSEQ multiplex PCR, yet TCRdb's version contains in-frame clones alone and is incomplete. The sample includes some 170,000 clones, approximately 94% of them seen just once. Sequenced here: peripheral blood, sampled 28 days after the second AZD1222 dose. The receptors were sampled from an adult who received the AZD1222 COVID-19 vaccine. CDR3s include the opening cysteine and the closing phenylalanine or tryptophan. D genes are given only for firm matches. The size entry is marked missing in some rows and otherwise reads once, few, many or a size class.

size	D	V	J	CDR3	DNA
NA	NA	TRBV19	TRBJ1-1	CASSPTVNTEAFF	TGTGCCAGTAGTCCGACGGTGAACACTGAAGCTTTCTTT
NA	TRBD2	TRBV3-1/TRBV3-2	TRBJ2-7	CASSLGLAGVSYEQYF	TGTGCCAGCAGCCTCGGACTAGCGGGAGTCTCCTACGAGCAGTACTTC
NA	NA	TRBV27	TRBJ2-7	CASSLKLPYEQYF	TGTGCCAGCAGTCTTAAACTTCCCTACGAGCAGTACTTC
NA	NA	TRBV5-1	TRBJ2-5	CASTLAPGMVQETQYF	TGCGCCAGCACCCTAGCCCCAGGGATGGTCCAAGAGACCCAGTACTTC
once	NA	TRBV3-1/TRBV3-2	TRBJ2-7	CASSQDQRTWGYYEQYF	TGTGCCAGCAGCCAAGATCAGAGGACCTGGGGCTACTACGAGCAGTACTTC
NA	TRBD1	TRBV6-5	TRBJ1-1	CASSYAGGTEAFF	TGTGCCAGCAGTTACGCAGGGGGGACTGAAGCTTTCTTT
NA	NA	TRBV7-9	TRBJ1-2	CASSSGSYGYTF	TGTGCCAGCAGCTCGGGCAGCTATGGCTACACCTTC
NA	NA	TRBV7-3	TRBJ1-5	CASSLRDRGRDQPQHF	TGTGCCAGCAGCTTAAGGGATAGGGGTAGGGATCAGCCCCAGCATTTT
NA	TRBD1	TRBV19	TRBJ2-7	CASSMQDRPYEQYF	TGTGCCAGTAGTATGCAGGACAGGCCCTACGAGCAGTACTTC
NA	NA	TRBV30	TRBJ2-3	CAWSVGDPADTQYF	TGTGCCTGGAGTGTAGGGGACCCTGCAGATACGCAGTATTTT
NA	NA	TRBV7-6	TRBJ2-1	CASSLDQSSYNEQFF	TGTGCCAGCAGCTTAGATCAAAGCTCCTACAATGAGCAGTTCTTC
NA	TRBD1	TRBV10-3	TRBJ2-7	CAISETGGSHEQYF	TGTGCCATCAGTGAGACAGGGGGTAGCCACGAGCAGTACTTC
few	NA	TRBV10-3	TRBJ2-7	CAISETRYEQYF	TGTGCCATCAGTGAGACTCGGTACGAGCAGTACTTC
NA	NA	TRBV5-1	TRBJ1-5	CASSEDWGNQPQHF	TGCGCCAGCAGTGAGGATTGGGGAAATCAGCCCCAGCATTTT
NA	NA	TRBV10-3	TRBJ2-7	CAISSRGDYEQYF	TGTGCCATCAGTTCCAGGGGTGACTACGAGCAGTACTTC
NA	NA	TRBV7-8	TRBJ2-7	CASSKDILYEQYF	TGTGCCAGCAGCAAGGACATCCTCTACGAGCAGTACTTC
NA	NA	TRBV12-3/TRBV12-4	TRBJ1-2	CASSGNYGYTF	TGTGCCAGCAGCGGGAACTATGGCTACACCTTC
NA	TRBD2	TRBV4-1	TRBJ2-1	CASSQILAGGPRAHNEQFF	TGCGCCAGCAGCCAAATACTAGCGGGAGGGCCCCGTGCTCACAATGAGCAGTTCTTC
NA	TRBD1	TRBV6-5	TRBJ2-7	CASSSSTGGGYEQYF	TGTGCCAGCAGTTCCTCGACAGGGGGCGGGTACGAGCAGTACTTC
NA	NA	TRBV14	TRBJ2-1	CASSFGGGQFF	TGTGCCAGCAGTTTTGGGGGAGGGCAGTTCTTC
once	TRBD1	TRBV28	TRBJ2-7	CASTGVRGNYEQYF	TGTGCCAGCACCGGGGTCAGGGGGAACTACGAGCAGTACTTC
NA	NA	TRBV7-2	TRBJ2-5	CASSLQRGIGTQYF	TGTGCCAGCAGCTTACAAAGGGGGATTGGGACCCAGTACTTC
once	TRBD1	TRBV28	TRBJ1-2	CASGDRGAGYTF	TGTGCCAGCGGGGACAGGGGTGCTGGCTACACCTTC
once	TRBD1	TRBV18	TRBJ1-1	CASSPRGQVNTEAFF	TGTGCCAGCTCACCTCGCGGACAGGTCAACACTGAAGCTTTCTTT
NA	TRBD2	TRBV5-1	TRBJ2-3	CASSDSAGGGTDTQYF	TGCGCCAGCAGCGACAGTGCGGGGGGGGGCACAGATACGCAGTATTTT
NA	TRBD2	TRBV12-3/TRBV12-4	TRBJ2-2	CASRLGGSGELFF	TGTGCCAGCAGGCTGGGGGGGTCCGGGGAGCTGTTTTTT
NA	TRBD2	TRBV28	TRBJ2-7	CAGGESTYEQYF	TGTGCCGGGGGGGAATCCACCTACGAGCAGTACTTC
NA	NA	TRBV7-9	TRBJ1-2	CASRRGSETRGYTF	TGTGCCAGCAGACGCGGGTCGGAGACTCGAGGCTACACCTTC
NA	TRBD1	TRBV2	TRBJ2-1	CASMDGTANVGEQFF	TGTGCCAGCATGGACGGGACAGCCAACGTCGGTGAGCAGTTCTTC
once	NA	TRBV7-6	TRBJ1-5	CASSSLEAAGAGNQPQHF	TGTGCCAGCAGCTCCTTAGAGGCGGCGGGGGCGGGCAATCAGCCCCAGCATTTT
NA	NA	TRBV30	TRBJ2-5	CAWSWGGDGETQYF	TGTGCCTGGAGTTGGGGGGGCGACGGAGAGACCCAGTACTTC
NA	TRBD1	TRBV19	TRBJ1-1	CASRGQGLNTEAFF	TGTGCCAGTAGAGGACAGGGATTGAACACTGAAGCTTTCTTT
NA	NA	TRBV6-5	TRBJ1-1	CASSYAGRVEAFF	TGTGCCAGCAGTTATGCAGGAAGGGTTGAAGCTTTCTTT
NA	NA	TRBV7-9	TRBJ1-1	CASSSPAGNTEAFF	TGTGCCAGCAGCTCTCCCGCGGGGAACACTGAAGCTTTCTTT
NA	NA	TRBV28	TRBJ1-1	CASSSLLVNTEAFF	TGTGCCAGCAGTTCGCTGTTGGTGAACACTGAAGCTTTCTTT
NA	NA	TRBV6-5	TRBJ1-5	CASIRDGQTQPQHF	TGTGCCAGCATTAGGGACGGGCAGACCCAGCCCCAGCATTTT
NA	NA	TRBV2	TRBJ2-2	CASRGTNTGELFF	TGTGCCAGCAGGGGTACGAACACCGGGGAGCTGTTTTTT
NA	TRBD1	TRBV3-1/TRBV3-2	TRBJ2-1	CASSPGTGSYNEQFF	TGTGCCAGCAGTCCCGGGACAGGATCCTACAATGAGCAGTTCTTC
NA	NA	TRBV4-1	TRBJ1-5	CASSPLPEQPQHF	TGCGCCAGCAGCCCCCTGCCCGAGCAGCCCCAGCATTTT
NA	NA	TRBV5-1	TRBJ2-1	CASTVGRGRDEQFF	TGCGCCAGCACGGTCGGCAGGGGGAGGGATGAGCAGTTCTTC
once	NA	TRBV5-6	TRBJ1-2	CASSLPQGPGYGYTF	TGTGCCAGCAGCCTCCCACAGGGTCCGGGCTATGGCTACACCTTC
few	NA	TRBV27	TRBJ1-6	CASSFWLGNSPLHF	TGTGCCAGCAGTTTTTGGCTTGGTAATTCACCCCTCCACTTT
NA	TRBD1	TRBV30	TRBJ1-2	CAWRTGTGLSGYTF	TGTGCCTGGAGGACCGGGACAGGGCTTTCTGGCTACACCTTC